This TCR beta chain was identified during a study of identical twins. Study-wide results and caveats: Clonotypes of the beta chain that were abundant in cord blood carried fewer insertions (memory repertoires showed none).

Each CDR3 protein gets one entry after TCRdb re-called the 5' RACE reads with MiXCR. Among 1.5 million to 2 million distinct CDR3 sequences, roughly a third were seen once, and the ten largest hold 0.27%. Of note for this clonotype: The antigen remains unidentified.

Germline V lookup: CDR1 SGHVS, CDR2 FNYEAQ. The CDR3 covers 12 residues. With 8 bases removed from V and 8 bases from J, the gap between germline ends came to 13 bases. This sequence was found in a newborn girl in good health. The chain recombines TRBV7-6 with TRBJ2-1; TRBD1 might be the D (6 bases). The sequenced sample consisted of cord blood. The CDR3, as DNA: TGTGCCAGCTCAGATGCAGGGGATGAGCAGTTCTTC. It specifies CASSDAGDEQFF.